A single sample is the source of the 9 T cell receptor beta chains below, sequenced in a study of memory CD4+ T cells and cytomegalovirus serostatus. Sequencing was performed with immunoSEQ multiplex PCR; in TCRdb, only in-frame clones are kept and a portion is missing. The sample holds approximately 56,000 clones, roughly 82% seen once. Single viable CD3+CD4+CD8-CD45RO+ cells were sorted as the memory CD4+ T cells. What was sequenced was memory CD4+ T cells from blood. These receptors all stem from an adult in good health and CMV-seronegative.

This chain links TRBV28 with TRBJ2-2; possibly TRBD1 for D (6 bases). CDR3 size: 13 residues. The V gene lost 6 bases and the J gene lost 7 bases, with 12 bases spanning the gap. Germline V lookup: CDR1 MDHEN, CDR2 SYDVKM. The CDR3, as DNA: TGTGCCAGCAGCCTGAACAGGGTCGGGGAGCTGTTTTTT. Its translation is CASSLNRVGELFF.

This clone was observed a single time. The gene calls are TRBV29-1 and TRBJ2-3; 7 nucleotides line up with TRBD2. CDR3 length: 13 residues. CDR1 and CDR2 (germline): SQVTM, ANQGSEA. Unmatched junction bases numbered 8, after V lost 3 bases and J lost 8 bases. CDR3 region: CSVDVVGGATQYF. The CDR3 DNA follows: TGCAGCGTTGATGTAGTGGGAGGGGCTACGCAGTATTTT.

The CDR3 region has the DNA TGTGCCAGCAGCCTGGGGGGGAGGGGAACTGAAGCTTTCTTT. Translation gives CASSLGGRGTEAFF. This chain joins TRBV7-2 and TRBJ1-1; a possible D gene is TRBD1 (5 bases). V was clipped by 5 bases and J by 5 bases, with 15 bases between them. The CDR3 sequence is 14 residues long. CDR1 is SGHTA and CDR2 is FQGNSA in the germline V gene.

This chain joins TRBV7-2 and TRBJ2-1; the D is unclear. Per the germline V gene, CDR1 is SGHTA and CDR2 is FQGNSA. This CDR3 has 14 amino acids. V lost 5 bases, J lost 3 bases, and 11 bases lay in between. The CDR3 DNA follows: TGTGCCAGCAGCAAAGGACGGAGCTACAATGAGCAGTTCTTC. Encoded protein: CASSKGRSYNEQFF. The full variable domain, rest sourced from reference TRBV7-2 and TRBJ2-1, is GAGVSQSPSNKVTEKGKDVELRCDPISGHTALYWYRQSLGQGLEFLIYFQGNSAPDKSGLPSDRFSAERTGGSVSTLTIQRTQQEDSAVYLCASSKGRSYNEQFFGPGTRLTVL.

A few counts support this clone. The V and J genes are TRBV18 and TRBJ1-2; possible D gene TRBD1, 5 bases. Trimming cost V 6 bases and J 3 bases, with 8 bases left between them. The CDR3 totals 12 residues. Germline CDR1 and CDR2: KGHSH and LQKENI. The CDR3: CASSPGDYGYTF. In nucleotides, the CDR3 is TGTGCCAGCTCCCCGGGGGACTATGGCTACACCTTC.

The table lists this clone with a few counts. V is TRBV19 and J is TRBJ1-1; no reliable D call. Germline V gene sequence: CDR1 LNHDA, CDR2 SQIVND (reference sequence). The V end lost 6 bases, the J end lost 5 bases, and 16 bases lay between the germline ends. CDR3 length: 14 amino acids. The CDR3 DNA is TGTGCCAGTAGCCTTCTGGAGGGAGGGACTGAAGCTTTCTTT. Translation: CASSLLEGGTEAFF.

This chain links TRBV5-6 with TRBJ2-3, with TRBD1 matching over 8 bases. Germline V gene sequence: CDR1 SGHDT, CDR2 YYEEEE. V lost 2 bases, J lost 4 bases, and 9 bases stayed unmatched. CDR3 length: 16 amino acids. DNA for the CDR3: TGTGCCAGCAGCTTCGGGGCAGGGGGCTTCGCAGATACGCAGTATTTT. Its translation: CASSFGAGGFADTQYF.

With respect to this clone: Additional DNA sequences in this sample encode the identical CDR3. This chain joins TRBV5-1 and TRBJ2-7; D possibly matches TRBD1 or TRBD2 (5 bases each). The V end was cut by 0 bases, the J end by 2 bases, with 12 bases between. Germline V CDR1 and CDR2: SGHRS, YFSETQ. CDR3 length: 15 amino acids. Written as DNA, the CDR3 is TGCGCCAGCAGCTTGGCAGGGACCAACGCCTACGAGCAGTACTTC. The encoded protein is CASSLAGTNAYEQYF.

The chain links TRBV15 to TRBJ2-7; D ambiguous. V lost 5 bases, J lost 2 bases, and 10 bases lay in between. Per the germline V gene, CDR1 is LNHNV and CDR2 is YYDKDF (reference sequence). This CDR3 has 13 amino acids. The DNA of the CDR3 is TGTGCCACCAGCCCTTTTAACGCCTACGAGCAGTACTTC. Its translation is CATSPFNAYEQYF.